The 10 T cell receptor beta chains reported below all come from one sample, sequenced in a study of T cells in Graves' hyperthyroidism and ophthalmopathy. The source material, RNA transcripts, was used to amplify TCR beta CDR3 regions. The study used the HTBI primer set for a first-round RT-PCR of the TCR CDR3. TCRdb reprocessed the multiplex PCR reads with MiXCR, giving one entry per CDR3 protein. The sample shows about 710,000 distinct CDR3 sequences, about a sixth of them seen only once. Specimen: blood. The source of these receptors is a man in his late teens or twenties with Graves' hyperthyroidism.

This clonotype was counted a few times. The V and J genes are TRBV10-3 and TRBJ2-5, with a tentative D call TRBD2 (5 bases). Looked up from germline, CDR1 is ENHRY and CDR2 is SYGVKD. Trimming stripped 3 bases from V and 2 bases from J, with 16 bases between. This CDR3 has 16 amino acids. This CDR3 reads CAISDSLERIQETQYF. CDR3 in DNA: TGTGCCATCAGTGACTCCCTAGAGCGGATTCAAGAGACCCAGTACTTC.

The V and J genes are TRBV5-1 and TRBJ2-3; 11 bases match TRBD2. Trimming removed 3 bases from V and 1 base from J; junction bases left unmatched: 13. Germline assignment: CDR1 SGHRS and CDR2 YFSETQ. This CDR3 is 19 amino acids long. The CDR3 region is CASSYWQRPLAGGTDTQYF. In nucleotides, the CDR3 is TGCGCCAGCAGCTATTGGCAACGCCCACTAGCGGGAGGCACAGATACGCAGTATTTT.

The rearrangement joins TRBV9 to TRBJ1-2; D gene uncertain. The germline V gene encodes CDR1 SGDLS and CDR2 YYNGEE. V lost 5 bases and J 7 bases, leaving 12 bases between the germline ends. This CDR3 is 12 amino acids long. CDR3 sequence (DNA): TGTGCCAGCAGTCTTGGAATTCGTGGCTACACCTTC. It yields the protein CASSLGIRGYTF.

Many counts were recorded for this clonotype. The CDR3 loop is CASSAGGIAKNIQYF. As DNA, the CDR3 is TGTGCCAGCAGCGCAGGGGGGATAGCCAAAAACATTCAGTACTTC. The chain employs TRBV28 and TRBJ2-4; a possible D gene is TRBD1 (7 bases). The CDR3 is made up of 15 amino acids. V was clipped by 6 bases and J by 0 bases, with 12 bases between them. The V gene's germline CDR1 is MDHEN and CDR2 SYDVKM.

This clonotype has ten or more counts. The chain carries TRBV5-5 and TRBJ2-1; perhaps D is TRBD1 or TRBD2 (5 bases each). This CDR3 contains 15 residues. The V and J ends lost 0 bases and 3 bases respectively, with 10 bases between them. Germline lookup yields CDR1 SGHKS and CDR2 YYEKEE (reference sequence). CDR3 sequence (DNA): TGTGCCAGCAGCTTGGGAGGGGCCGGCTACAATGAGCAGTTCTTC. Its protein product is CASSLGGAGYNEQFF.

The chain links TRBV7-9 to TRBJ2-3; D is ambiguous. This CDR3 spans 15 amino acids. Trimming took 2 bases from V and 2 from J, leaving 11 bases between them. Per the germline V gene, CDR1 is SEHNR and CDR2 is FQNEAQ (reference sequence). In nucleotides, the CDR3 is TGTGCCAGCAGCTTAACAGTGGGCCTCACAGATACGCAGTATTTT. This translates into CASSLTVGLTDTQYF.

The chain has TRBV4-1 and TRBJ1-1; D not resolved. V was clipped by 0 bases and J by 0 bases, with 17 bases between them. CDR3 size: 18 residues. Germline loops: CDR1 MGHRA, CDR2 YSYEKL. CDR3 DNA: TGCGCCAGCAGCCAAGATGGATATCGAGGAGTTATGAACACTGAAGCTTTCTTT. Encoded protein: CASSQDGYRGVMNTEAFF.

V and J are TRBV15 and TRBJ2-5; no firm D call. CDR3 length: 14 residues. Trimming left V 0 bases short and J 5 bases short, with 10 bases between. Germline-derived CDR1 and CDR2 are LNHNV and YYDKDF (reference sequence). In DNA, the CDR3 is TGTGCCACCAGCAGAGATAGGGATTTGGAGACCCAGTACTTC. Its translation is CATSRDRDLETQYF.

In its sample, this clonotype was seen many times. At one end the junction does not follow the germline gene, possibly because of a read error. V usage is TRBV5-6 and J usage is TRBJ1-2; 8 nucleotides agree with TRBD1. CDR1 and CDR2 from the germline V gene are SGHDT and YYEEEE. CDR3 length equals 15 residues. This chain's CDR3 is CASSLPGGRDYGYTF. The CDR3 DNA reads TGTGCCAGCAGCTTGCCAGGGGGCAGGGACTACGGCTACACCTTC.

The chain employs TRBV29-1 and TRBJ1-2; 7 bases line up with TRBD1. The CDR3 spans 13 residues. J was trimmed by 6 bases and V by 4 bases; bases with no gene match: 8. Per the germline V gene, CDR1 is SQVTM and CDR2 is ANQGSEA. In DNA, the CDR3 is TGCAGCGTTGCCCCTCGACAGGGCCATGGCTACACCTTC. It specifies CSVAPRQGHGYTF. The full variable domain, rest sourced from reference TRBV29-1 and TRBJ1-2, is SAVISQKPSRDICQRGTSLTIQCQVDSQVTMMFWYRQQPGQSLTLIATANQGSEATYESGFVIDKFPISRPNLTFSTLTVSNMSPEDSSIYLCSVAPRQGHGYTFGSGTRLTVV.